One T cell receptor beta chain is described in this entry. Original processing notes: Amplification from reference gene primers served as the basis for estimated nucleated cell counts. Produced via immunoSEQ multiplex PCR; TCRdb's table is partial and in-frame only. V, J and clone size reflect that table, while D and trimming were determined from the DNA. Of some 150,000 clones in the sample, 70% to 90% were seen once. This sample was taken from a study of blood T cell repertoires in COVID-19. Study-wide context: Sites in the United States, Italy and Spain provided acute and convalescent COVID-19 samples. T cells, B-cell-depleted T cells, or PBMCs supplied cDNA or gDNA.

Per the germline V gene, CDR1 is MNHEY and CDR2 is SVGAGI. The CDR3 loop spans 13 amino acids. The V segment lost 6 bases and the J segment 2 bases; nucleotides outside the gene matches: 1. The clonotype originates from a human donor with acute or convalescent COVID-19. The donor label of this sample is uncertain. This chain joins TRBV6-5 and TRBJ1-5, with 7 bases identical to TRBD1. What was sequenced was peripheral blood. The CDR3 sequence: CASRTGGNQPQHF. CDR3 in DNA: TGTGCCAGCAGAACAGGGGGCAATCAGCCCCAGCATTTT.